This TCR beta chain was captured by sequencing in a study of Ad26.COV2.S vaccination and SARS-CoV-2 variants (dated by TCRdb to the early 2020s). For the study in its entirety: Vaccine-arm donors were drawn from COV1001, a multicentre, randomized, double-blind, placebo-controlled phase I-IIa trial of Ad26.COV2.S in healthy adults. The TCR-sequenced set comprised about 32 samples: around 20 Ad26.COV2.S vaccine recipients, 5 placebo recipients and 8 SARS-CoV-2 convalescent individuals. Trial participants were randomized into five groups of five: low-dose or high-dose Ad26.COV2.S given once or twice, or placebo on both occasions. Ad26.COV2.S was given intramuscularly at 5x10^10 or 1x10^11 viral particles, as a single shot or as two shots 56 days apart. Blinding of investigators to trial group allocation was maintained during experiments and outcome assessment. Sequencing of the TCRbeta repertoire served to evaluate the specificity and breadth of SARS-CoV-2-reactive T cell receptors following Ad26.COV2.S vaccination. Study-wide findings and limitations: The authors noted that the TCR breadth and depth analyses may have underestimated total T cell responses. Vaccine and placebo recipients had similar non-spike TCR breadth, a finding consistent with the vaccine containing only spike. Spike-specific TCR breadth was higher in Ad26.COV2.S recipients than in placebo recipients (P = 0.0014). The study was not powered for comparison of responses between vaccine doses or regimens. Substantial breadth of spike-specific CD8+ and CD4+ T cell responses was reported after vaccination.

The germline V gene encodes CDR1 SGHTA and CDR2 FQGNSA. Trimming leaves V shorter by 5 bases and J shorter by 3 bases, with the junction holding 4 bases beyond the gene matches. From the cysteine up to the valine, the CDR3 has a length of 13 residues. The sequence is cut down to CDR3 DNA, 39 bases in frame from base 1. The treatment or condition label, as the study defines it: about 20 received Ad26.COV2.S at low or high dose, single or two shots; several received placebo; per-sample allocation not given. For vaccine and placebo recipients, repertoires were sequenced using samples collected on day 63 after the first injection. Between 29 July and 7 August 2020, Cohort 1b enrolled about two dozen adults aged 18-55 years at one site in Boston, USA. As a vaccine, Ad26.COV2.S was a replication-incompetent adenovirus type 26 vector that expressed a prefusion-stabilized SARS-CoV-2 spike protein derived from the original Wuhan strain.

The immunoSEQ Assay was the method used to sequence TCRbeta CDR3 regions. After extraction, genomic DNA underwent amplification by bias-controlled multiplex PCR, followed by high-throughput sequencing. On the study's bioinformatics: Collapsing and filtering of sequences were performed to quantify the absolute abundance of each unique TCRbeta CDR3 region. T cell fraction was estimated by normalizing TCRbeta template counts to usable DNA, with usable DNA measured through amplification of reference genes found in all nucleated cells. Repertoire TCRs were annotated as SARS-CoV-2-specific when V gene, CDR3 amino acid sequence and J gene were exactly matched to a known reactive TCR set. The reference SARS-CoV-2 TCR set was derived from MIRA and filtered for enrichment in COVID-19-positive ImmuneCODE repertoires, a step that removed public or cross-reactive TCRs. Drawing on the MIRA antigens, annotated TCRs were analysed further at the level of specific ORF or position within ORF. Breadth was defined as the number of annotated unique rearrangements divided by the total number of unique productive rearrangements, and depth was defined as the summed frequency of the annotated unique rearrangements. TCR breadth was compared between groups using two-sided Wilcoxon rank-sum tests. This is the immuneACCESS table as TCRdb keeps it, with only in-frame sequences that have V and J called. A part of the clones is gone; compared with another copy, unresolved V genes explain less than half, and the rest is unexplained. V and J calls and clone size are those listed in that table; D and trimming were worked out from the DNA. The sample table holds about 260,000 clones, of which around 88% were seen once. Clones ranked in the top ten supply 2.9% of the sample.

With regard to this clone: This receptor's antigen is unknown. No clone much larger than this one lies a single base away; base qualities are absent.

The sequenced sample was peripheral blood, obtained in a trial of Ad26.COV2.S vaccine versus placebo. The clonotype originates from a person aged 18-60 years who received the Ad26.COV2.S COVID-19 vaccine or a placebo. The rearranged chain carries TRBV7-2 and TRBJ2-7; a stretch of 7 junction bases matches TRBD1. The DNA sequence follows: TGTGCCAGCAGCCGCCGGGACAGCTACGAGCAGTACGTC. It codes for CASSRRDSYEQYV.